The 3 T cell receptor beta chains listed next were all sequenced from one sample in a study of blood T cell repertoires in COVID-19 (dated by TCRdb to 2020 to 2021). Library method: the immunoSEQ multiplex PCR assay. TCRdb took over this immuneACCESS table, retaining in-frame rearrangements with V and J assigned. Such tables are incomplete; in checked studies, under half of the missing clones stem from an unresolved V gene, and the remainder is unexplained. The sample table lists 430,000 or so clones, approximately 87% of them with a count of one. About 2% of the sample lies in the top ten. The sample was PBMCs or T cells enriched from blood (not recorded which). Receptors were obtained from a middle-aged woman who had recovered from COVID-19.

CDR3 sequence (DNA): TGCGCCAGCAGCGCGGACACAGCGGGGAACACTGAAGCTTTCTTT. Protein product: CASSADTAGNTEAFF. The chain uses TRBV5-1 and TRBJ1-1; D perhaps matches TRBD1 (5 bases). This CDR3 has 15 amino acids. Germline loops: CDR1 SGHRS, CDR2 YFSETQ. Trimming stripped 4 bases from V and 1 base from J, with 14 bases between. Full variable domain (missing parts from reference TRBV5-1 and TRBJ1-1): KAGVTQTPRYLIKTRGQQVTLSCSPISGHRSVSWYQQTPGQGLQFLFEYFSETQRNKGNFPGRFSGRQFSNSRSEMNVSTLELGDSALYLCASSADTAGNTEAFFGQGTRLTVV.

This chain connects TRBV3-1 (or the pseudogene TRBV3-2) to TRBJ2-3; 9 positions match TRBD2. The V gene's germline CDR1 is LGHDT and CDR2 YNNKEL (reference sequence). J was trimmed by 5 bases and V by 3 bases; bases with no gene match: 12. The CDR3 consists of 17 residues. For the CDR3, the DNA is TGTGCCAGCAGCCACGGGTTACTTGCGGGAGGGGGAGATACGCAGTATTTT. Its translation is CASSHGLLAGGGDTQYF.

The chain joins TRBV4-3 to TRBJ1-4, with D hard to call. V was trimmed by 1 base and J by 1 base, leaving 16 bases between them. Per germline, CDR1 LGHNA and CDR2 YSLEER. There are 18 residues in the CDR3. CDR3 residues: CASSQADIPTETNEKLFF. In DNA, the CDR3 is TGCGCCAGCAGCCAAGCAGACATTCCCACGGAAACTAATGAAAAACTGTTTTTT.